These 26 T cell receptor beta chains came from one sample sequenced in a study of T cells in narcolepsy. Libraries were prepared by immunoSEQ multiplex PCR; TCRdb keeps only in-frame clonotypes and omits some of them. This table holds approximately 25,000 clones, 78% found once. Sequencing was performed on CD45RA- memory CD4+ T cells from PBMCs. The receptors originated from a human donor with narcolepsy.

The genes are TRBV6-5 and TRBJ2-7, with a possible D match to TRBD1 (6 bases). The V end lost 10 bases, the J end lost 0 bases, and 16 bases lay between the germline ends. The CDR3 is 14 amino acids. The germline CDR1 and CDR2 sequences are MNHEY and SVGAGI. CDR3 sequence (DNA): TGTGCCACTCGAAGGGGGAAGAGCTCCTACGAGCAGTACTTC. Protein product: CATRRGKSSYEQYF.

The chain links TRBV18 to TRBJ2-5; 12 bases map to TRBD2. In germline, CDR1 is KGHSH, CDR2 LQKENI. CDR3 length: 16 amino acids. With 3 bases clipped from V and 7 bases from J, the junction kept 9 bases outside the gene matches. CDR3 DNA: TGTGCCAGCTCACCCGGGACTAGCGGGTCCGTGGGGACCCAGTACTTC. It codes for CASSPGTSGSVGTQYF.

This chain uses TRBV19 with TRBJ2-3; a possible D gene is TRBD1 (5 bases). V lost 3 bases and J 2 bases, leaving 9 bases between the germline ends. Germline loops: CDR1 LNHDA, CDR2 SQIVND (reference sequence). CDR3 length: 14 amino acids. The CDR3 protein is CASSIPGFTDTQYF. In DNA form, the CDR3 reads TGTGCCAGTAGTATTCCAGGGTTCACAGATACGCAGTATTTT. The full variable domain, with the rest looked up from reference TRBV19 and TRBJ2-3, is DGGITQSPKYLFRKEGQNVTLSCEQNLNHDAMYWYRQDPGQGLRLIYYSQIVNDFQKGDIAEGYSVSREKKESFPLTVTSAQKNPTAFYLCASSIPGFTDTQYFGPGTRLTVL.

The rearrangement links TRBV19 to TRBJ1-2; D gene unclear. The CDR3 loop spans 13 amino acids. Looked up from germline, CDR1 is LNHDA and CDR2 is SQIVND (reference sequence). Trimming took 3 bases from V and 8 from J, leaving 13 bases between them. CDR3 DNA sequence: TGTGCCAGTAGTATCACCTCGATCCTGGGCTACACCTTC. This sequence encodes CASSITSILGYTF.

Regarding this clone: Since the CDR3 does not end with the conserved phenylalanine or tryptophan, this likely comes from a read error. The DNA is left out, because the CDR3 cannot be placed on it with certainty; the CDR3 is given as TCRdb lists it. The rearrangement uses TRBV6-6 and TRBJ1-1; the table names TRBD1, a call not compared with the DNA. Germline CDR1 reads MNHNY; CDR2 reads SVGAGI (reference sequence). Inclusive of both ends, the CDR3 amounts to 12 amino acids. The CDR3 region is CASSYDGGRVLL.

The V and J genes are TRBV11-3 and TRBJ2-7; the D is unclear. This CDR3 region has 12 residues. Trimming shortened V by 2 bases and J by 4 bases, and 6 bases separated the two germline ends. The germline V gene has CDR1 SGHNT and CDR2 YENEEA. The CDR3 bases are TGTGCCAGCAGCTTAAGAGGTTACGAGCAGTACTTC. Amino acid sequence: CASSLRGYEQYF.

The genes are TRBV9 and TRBJ2-5, with a weak D call TRBD1 (7 bases). Gene TRBJ2-7 matches the end of the DNA better, so the J call may be wrong. Germline assignment: CDR1 SGDLS and CDR2 YYNGEE. This CDR3 contains 16 residues. The CDR3 DNA reads as TGTGCCAGCAGCCGGGGGCCGGGACAGAAGAACTACGAGCAGTACTTC. This encodes CASSRGPGQKNYEQYF.

The CDR3 spells CASSLVPARTSPLHF. CDR3 DNA: TGTGCCAGCAGCTTAGTTCCTGCGAGGACTTCACCCCTCCACTTT. The genes are TRBV7-8 and TRBJ1-6, with unresolved D. This CDR3 is 15 amino acids long. Trimming removed 1 base at V and 9 bases at J, with 13 bases between. The germline V gene encodes CDR1 SGHVS and CDR2 FQNEAQ.

This chain connects TRBV5-4 to TRBJ2-5; weak D call: TRBD2 (5 bases). The CDR3 spans 14 residues. Trimming removed 0 bases from V and 7 bases from J, with 13 bases in between. Germline V CDR1 and CDR2: SGHNT, YYREEE (reference sequence). The DNA for the CDR3 is TGTGCCAGCAGCTTGGTAGGCGGGTTGGGGACCCAGTACTTC. Amino acid sequence: CASSLVGGLGTQYF.

This clone showed up just a few times. The DNA of the CDR3 is TGTGCCAGCAGTCCCCTGGGAGGGACATCCTATGGCTACACCTTC. Translation gives CASSPLGGTSYGYTF. The chain combines TRBV6-4 with TRBJ1-2, with D maybe TRBD1 (6 bases). V lost 5 bases to trimming and J lost 4 bases, with 17 bases between them. CDR3 length: 15 residues. CDR1 is MRHNA and CDR2 is SNTAGT in the germline V gene.

V usage is TRBV19 and J usage is TRBJ2-5; perhaps TRBD2 as D (6 bases). The germline CDR1 and CDR2 sequences are LNHDA and SQIVND (reference sequence). Trimming removed 5 bases at V and 6 bases at J, with 13 bases between. CDR3 length: 13 amino acids. The CDR3 loop reads CASSSPGGKTQYF. CDR3 in DNA: TGTGCCAGTAGTTCCCCCGGGGGTAAGACCCAGTACTTC.

The CDR3 protein is CASSQERDRVHEQYF. The CDR3, as DNA: TGTGCCAGCAGCCAAGAAAGGGACAGGGTCCACGAGCAGTACTTC. J is TRBJ2-7 and V is TRBV4-2; TRBD1 matches 9 bases. This CDR3 is 15 amino acids long. The germline CDR1 and CDR2 sequences are LGHNA and YNFKEQ. The trim removed 0 bases at V and 5 bases at J, leaving 5 bases unmatched.

This rearrangement joins TRBV19 to TRBJ2-7; D gene unclear. Germline CDR1 is LNHDA and CDR2 is SQIVND (reference sequence). The CDR3 runs 10 residues. The V end lost 11 bases, the J end lost 6 bases, and 11 bases lay between the germline ends. CDR3 bases: TGTGCCGGCCCCCGTGGCGAGCAGTACTTC. Translated: CAGPRGEQYF.

This rearrangement joins TRBV4-1 to TRBJ1-4, with 8 positions matching TRBD1. Germline trimming cut 5 bases from V and 8 bases from J; bases unmatched to any gene: 16. The CDR3 length is 17 residues. CDR1 and CDR2 from the germline V gene are MGHRA and YSYEKL. CDR3 sequence: CASSGRGSDRDVEKLFF. As DNA, the CDR3 is TGCGCCAGCAGCGGAAGGGGATCGGACAGGGACGTGGAAAAACTGTTTTTT.

CDR3: CASSYHNEQFF. The DNA of the CDR3 is TGTGCCAGCAGTTATCACAATGAGCAGTTCTTC. The chain carries TRBV7-6 and TRBJ2-1, with D uncertain. The V end was cut by 6 bases, the J end by 5 bases, with 5 bases between. The CDR3 consists of 11 residues. Germline values: CDR1 SGHVS, CDR2 FNYEAQ.

The chain uses TRBV21-1 and TRBJ2-7; TRBD1, the D gene given by the table, was not confirmed from the DNA. TRBV21-1 is a documented pseudogene. The CDR3 spans 15 residues. This CDR3 reads CASSKVPGPSYEQYF. The CDR3 DNA reads TGTGCCAGCAGCAAAGTTCCAGGGCCATCCTACGAGCAGTACTTC.

The CDR3 bases are TGTGCCAGCACCATCACCGGGCAATCACCCCTCCACTTT. Translating it yields CASTITGQSPLHF. The rearrangement uses TRBV5-5 and TRBJ1-6, with D unclear. The V gene's germline CDR1 is SGHKS and CDR2 YYEKEE (reference sequence). This CDR3 has 13 amino acids. Trimming took off 6 bases at V and 10 bases at J, with 14 bases between the two ends.

The chain links TRBV15 to TRBJ1-2; D gene uncertain. The V gene's germline CDR1 is LNHNV and CDR2 YYDKDF (reference sequence). There are 14 residues in the CDR3. The V end was cut by 1 base, the J end by 5 bases, with 11 bases between. The CDR3 region is CATSRAQDGYGYTF. The CDR3 DNA follows: TGTGCCACCAGCAGAGCGCAGGACGGGTATGGCTACACCTTC.

The CDR3 coding sequence is TGTGCCAGCAGCTCGGGGCGCCGGGACTTGCAGTTCTTC. Translated: CASSSGRRDLQFF. The chain combines TRBV7-9 with TRBJ2-1; possible D gene TRBD2, 6 bases. Germline CDR1 is SEHNR and CDR2 is FQNEAQ (reference sequence). Trimming pared 4 bases from V and 12 bases from J, leaving 16 bases between. The CDR3 has 13 amino acids.

This rearrangement joins TRBV10-1 to TRBJ1-6; no firm D call. Trimming left V 3 bases short and J 3 bases short, with 3 bases between. There are 13 residues in the CDR3. The V gene's germline CDR1 is WNHNN and CDR2 SYGVQD (reference sequence). Here the CDR3 reads CASSEGYNSPLHF. The DNA for the CDR3 is TGCGCCAGCAGTGAAGGCTATAATTCACCCCTCCACTTT.

The chain combines TRBV2 with TRBJ2-3, with unresolved D. From germline, CDR1 is SNHLY and CDR2 FYNNEI. The CDR3 runs 13 residues. Trimming took off 4 bases at V and 2 bases at J, with 7 bases between the two ends. The CDR3, as DNA: TGTGCCAGCAGTGGGAGACTCACAGATACGCAGTATTTT. It specifies CASSGRLTDTQYF.

This clone occurred a few times. The chain is built from TRBV9 and TRBJ1-6; D unresolved. The V and J ends lost 0 bases and 6 bases respectively, with 10 bases between them. This CDR3 has 15 amino acids. Germline loops: CDR1 SGDLS, CDR2 YYNGEE. CDR3 DNA: TGTGCCAGCAGCGTAGGGACGGCGGGTAATTCACCCCTCCACTTT. It codes for CASSVGTAGNSPLHF.

This clone was seen a few times. This chain's CDR3 is CASSLVPGNTEAFF. CDR3 bases: TGTGCCAGCAGCTTAGTTCCAGGGAACACTGAAGCTTTCTTT. The V call is TRBV5-5, the J call TRBJ1-1, with D unresolved. Germline V lookup: CDR1 SGHKS, CDR2 YYEKEE (reference sequence). This CDR3 contains 14 residues. V lost 2 bases to trimming and J lost 1 base, with 9 bases between them.

This clone has only one observation. The chain couples TRBV2 to TRBJ2-5, with a tentative D call TRBD1 (5 bases). V was cut by 6 bases and J by 4 bases, with 21 bases left in between. Germline values: CDR1 SNHLY, CDR2 FYNNEI. The CDR3 length is 16 residues. Here the CDR3 reads CASSDHSGFSRETQYF. For the CDR3, the DNA is TGTGCCAGCAGCGACCACTCAGGGTTCTCCAGAGAGACCCAGTACTTC.

This clone has a single count. The genes are TRBV6-1 and TRBJ2-7, with TRBD1 identical over 9 bases. The CDR3 has 13 residues. The germline V gene encodes CDR1 MNHNS and CDR2 SASEGT. V dropped 6 bases and J dropped 3; count of bases not matched to a gene: 3. The CDR3 bases are TGTGCCAGCAGGACAGGGGGAGGCTACGAGCAGTACTTC. Translating it yields CASRTGGGYEQYF.

V gene TRBV7-9 combines with J gene TRBJ2-3; 7 bases fit TRBD1. V lost 0 bases and J lost 3; bases outside the gene matches: 6. Germline V gives CDR1 SEHNR, CDR2 FQNEAQ (reference sequence). This CDR3 is built from 16 residues. CDR3 amino acids: CASSLAGQRLTDTQYF. DNA of the CDR3: TGTGCCAGCAGCTTAGCGGGACAGAGGTTGACAGATACGCAGTATTTT.